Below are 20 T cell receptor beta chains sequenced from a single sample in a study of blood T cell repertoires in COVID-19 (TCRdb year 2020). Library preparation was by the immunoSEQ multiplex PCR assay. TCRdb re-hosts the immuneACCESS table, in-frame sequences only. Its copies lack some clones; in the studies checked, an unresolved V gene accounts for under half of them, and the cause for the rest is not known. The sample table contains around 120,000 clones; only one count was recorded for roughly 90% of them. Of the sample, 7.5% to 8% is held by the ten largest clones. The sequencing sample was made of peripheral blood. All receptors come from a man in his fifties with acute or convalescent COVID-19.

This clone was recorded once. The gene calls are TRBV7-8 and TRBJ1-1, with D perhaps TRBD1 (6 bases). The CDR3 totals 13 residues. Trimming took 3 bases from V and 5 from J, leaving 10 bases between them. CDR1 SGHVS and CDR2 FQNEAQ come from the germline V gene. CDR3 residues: CASSLGAWTEAFF. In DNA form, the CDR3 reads TGTGCCAGCAGCTTGGGGGCTTGGACTGAAGCTTTCTTT.

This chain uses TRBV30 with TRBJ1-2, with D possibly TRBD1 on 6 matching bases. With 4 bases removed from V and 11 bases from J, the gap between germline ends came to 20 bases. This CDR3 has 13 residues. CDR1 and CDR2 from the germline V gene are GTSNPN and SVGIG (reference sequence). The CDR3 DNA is TGTGCCTGGAACCCTATTTCGGACAGTTCATACACCTTC. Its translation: CAWNPISDSSYTF.

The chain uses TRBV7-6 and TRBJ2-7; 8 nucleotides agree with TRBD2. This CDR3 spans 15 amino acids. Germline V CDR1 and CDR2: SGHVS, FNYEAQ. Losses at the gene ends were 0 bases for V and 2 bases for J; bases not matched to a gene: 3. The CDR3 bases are TGTGCCAGCAGCTTAGCGCCGGGAGGGCCCTACGAGCAGTACTTC. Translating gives CASSLAPGGPYEQYF.

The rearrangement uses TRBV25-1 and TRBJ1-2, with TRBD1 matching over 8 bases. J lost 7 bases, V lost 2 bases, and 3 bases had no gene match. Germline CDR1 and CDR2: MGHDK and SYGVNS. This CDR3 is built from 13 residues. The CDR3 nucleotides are TGTGCCAGCAGTGAAGGACAGGGCGGTGGCTACACCTTC. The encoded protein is CASSEGQGGGYTF.

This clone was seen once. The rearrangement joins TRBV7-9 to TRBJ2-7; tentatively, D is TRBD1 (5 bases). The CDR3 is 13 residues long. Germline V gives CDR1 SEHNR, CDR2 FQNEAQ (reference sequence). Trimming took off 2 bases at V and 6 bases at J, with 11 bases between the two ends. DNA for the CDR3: TGTGCCAGCAGCTTATCAGGGTTCGGCGAGCAGTACTTC. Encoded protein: CASSLSGFGEQYF.

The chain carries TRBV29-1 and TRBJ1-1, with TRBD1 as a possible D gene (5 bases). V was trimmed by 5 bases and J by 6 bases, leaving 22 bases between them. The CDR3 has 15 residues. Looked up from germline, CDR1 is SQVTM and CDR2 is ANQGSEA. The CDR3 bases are TGCAGCGTTACTGGACGGGACTCTCCAGGCGCTGAAGCTTTCTTT. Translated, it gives CSVTGRDSPGAEAFF.

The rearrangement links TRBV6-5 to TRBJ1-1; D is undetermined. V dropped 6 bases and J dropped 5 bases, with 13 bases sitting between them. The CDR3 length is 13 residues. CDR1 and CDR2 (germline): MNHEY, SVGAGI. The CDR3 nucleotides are TGTGCCAGCAGAGTTTTAGCGAAGACTGAAGCTTTCTTT. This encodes CASRVLAKTEAFF.

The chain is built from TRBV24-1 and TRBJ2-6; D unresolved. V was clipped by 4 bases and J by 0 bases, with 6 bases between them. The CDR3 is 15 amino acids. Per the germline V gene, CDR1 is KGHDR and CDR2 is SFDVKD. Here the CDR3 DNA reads TGTGCCACCAGTGAGTACACCTCTGGGGCCAACGTCCTGACTTTC. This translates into CATSEYTSGANVLTF.

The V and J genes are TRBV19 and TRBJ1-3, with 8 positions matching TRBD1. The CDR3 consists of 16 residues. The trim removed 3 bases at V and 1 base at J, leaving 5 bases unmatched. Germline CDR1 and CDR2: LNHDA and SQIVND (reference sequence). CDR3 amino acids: CASSMEGQASGNTIYF. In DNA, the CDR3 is TGTGCCAGTAGTATGGAGGGACAGGCGTCTGGAAACACCATATATTTT. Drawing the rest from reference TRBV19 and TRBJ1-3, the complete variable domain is DGGITQSPKYLFRKEGQNVTLSCEQNLNHDAMYWYRQDPGQGLRLIYYSQIVNDFQKGDIAEGYSVSREKKESFPLTVTSAQKNPTAFYLCASSMEGQASGNTIYFGEGSWLTVV.

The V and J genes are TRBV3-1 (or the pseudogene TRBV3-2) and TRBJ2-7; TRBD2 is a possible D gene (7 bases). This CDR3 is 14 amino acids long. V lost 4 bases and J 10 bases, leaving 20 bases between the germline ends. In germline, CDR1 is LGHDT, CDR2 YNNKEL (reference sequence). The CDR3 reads CASSRRQRGGGQYF. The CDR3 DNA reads TGTGCCAGCAGCCGTCGACAGAGGGGGGGCGGACAGTACTTC.

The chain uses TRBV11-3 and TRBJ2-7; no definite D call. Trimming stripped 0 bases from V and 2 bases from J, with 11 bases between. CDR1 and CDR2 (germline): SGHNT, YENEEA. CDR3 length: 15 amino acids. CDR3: CASSLDQTRAYEQYF. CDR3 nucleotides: TGTGCCAGCAGCTTAGATCAGACAAGAGCCTACGAGCAGTACTTC.

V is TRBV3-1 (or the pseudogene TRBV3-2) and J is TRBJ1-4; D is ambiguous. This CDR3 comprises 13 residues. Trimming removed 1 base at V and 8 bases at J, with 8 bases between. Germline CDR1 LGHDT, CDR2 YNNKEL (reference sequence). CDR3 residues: CASSQVGEEKLFF. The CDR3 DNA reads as TGTGCCAGCAGCCAAGTCGGAGAAGAAAAACTGTTTTTT.

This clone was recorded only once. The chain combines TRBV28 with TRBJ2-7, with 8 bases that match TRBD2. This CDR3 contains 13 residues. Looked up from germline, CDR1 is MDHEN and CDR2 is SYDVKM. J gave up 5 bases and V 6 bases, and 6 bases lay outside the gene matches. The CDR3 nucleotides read TGTGCCAGCAGACTCAGCGGGAGCCACGAGCAGTACTTC. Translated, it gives CASRLSGSHEQYF. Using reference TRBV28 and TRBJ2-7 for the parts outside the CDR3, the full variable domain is DVKVTQSSRYLVKRTGEKVFLECVQDMDHENMFWYRQDPGLGLRLIYFSYDVKMKEKGDIPEGYSVSREKKERFSLILESASTNQTSMYLCASRLSGSHEQYFGPGTRLTVT.

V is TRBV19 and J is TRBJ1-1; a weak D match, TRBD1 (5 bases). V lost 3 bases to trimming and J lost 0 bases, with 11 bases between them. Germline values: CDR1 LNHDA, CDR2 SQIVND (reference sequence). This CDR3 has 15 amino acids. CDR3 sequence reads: CASSITTGLNTEAFF. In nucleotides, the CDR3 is TGTGCCAGTAGTATTACTACAGGCCTGAACACTGAAGCTTTCTTT.

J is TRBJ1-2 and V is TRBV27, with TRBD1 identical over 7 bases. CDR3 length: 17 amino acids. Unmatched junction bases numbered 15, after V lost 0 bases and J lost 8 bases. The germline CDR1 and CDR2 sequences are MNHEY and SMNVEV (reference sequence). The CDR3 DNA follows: TGTGCCAGCAGTTTATCCTCATATCAAGGGGGCGCGGGAGGCTACACCTTC. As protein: CASSLSSYQGGAGGYTF.

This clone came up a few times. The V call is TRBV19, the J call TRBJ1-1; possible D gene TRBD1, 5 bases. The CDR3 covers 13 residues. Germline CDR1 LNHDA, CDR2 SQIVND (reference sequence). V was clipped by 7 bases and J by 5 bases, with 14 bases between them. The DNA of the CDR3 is TGTGCCAGTACCACCGAAAGGGGTACTGAAGCTTTCTTT. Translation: CASTTERGTEAFF.

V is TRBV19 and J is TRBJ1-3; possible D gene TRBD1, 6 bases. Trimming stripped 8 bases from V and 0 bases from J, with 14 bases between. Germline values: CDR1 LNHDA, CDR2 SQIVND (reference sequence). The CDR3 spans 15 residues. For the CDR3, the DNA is TGTGCCAGTGCGCGACAGGAGAGCTCTGGAAACACCATATATTTT. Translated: CASARQESSGNTIYF.

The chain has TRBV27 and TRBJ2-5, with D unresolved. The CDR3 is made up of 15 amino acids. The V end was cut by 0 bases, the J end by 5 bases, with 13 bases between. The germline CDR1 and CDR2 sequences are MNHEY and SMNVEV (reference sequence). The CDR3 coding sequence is TGTGCCAGCAGTTTATCGCCTGGGTTCGGGGAGACCCAGTACTTC. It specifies CASSLSPGFGETQYF.

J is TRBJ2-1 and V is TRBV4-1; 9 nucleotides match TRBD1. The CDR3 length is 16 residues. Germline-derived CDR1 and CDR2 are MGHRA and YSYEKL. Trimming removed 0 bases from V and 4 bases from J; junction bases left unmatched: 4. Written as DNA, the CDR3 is TGCGCCAGCAGCCAAGATATGGGGACAGGGTACAATGAGCAGTTCTTC. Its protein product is CASSQDMGTGYNEQFF.

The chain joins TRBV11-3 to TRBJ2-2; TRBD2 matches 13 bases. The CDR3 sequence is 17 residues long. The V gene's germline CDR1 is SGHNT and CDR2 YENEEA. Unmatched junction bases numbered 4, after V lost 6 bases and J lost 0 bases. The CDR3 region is CASSSGLAGSNTGELFF. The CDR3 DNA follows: TGTGCCAGCAGTTCGGGACTAGCGGGATCGAACACCGGGGAGCTGTTTTTT.